This paragraph covers one T cell receptor (beta chain) sequence. Assay used: immunoSEQ multiplex PCR; TCRdb lists only in-frame clones, some missing. The table has fewer than 450,000 clones, approximately 88% seen once. Patients in Seattle were enrolled during active infection, then followed longitudinally. The data derive from a study of blood T cell repertoires in COVID-19. In the study overall: Collection of acute and convalescent COVID-19 samples took place in the United States, Italy and Spain.

CDR3 length: 12 residues. J lost 6 bases, V lost 6 bases, and 2 bases had no gene match. This sequence originates from a woman between 50 and 59 years old with COVID-19, enrolled during active disease. Material: peripheral blood. The rearrangement joins TRBV12-3 or TRBV12-4 to TRBJ1-2, with 9 bases fitting TRBD1. CDR3 region: CASRGQGNGYTF. As DNA, the CDR3 is TGTGCCAGCAGGGGACAGGGAAATGGCTACACCTTC.